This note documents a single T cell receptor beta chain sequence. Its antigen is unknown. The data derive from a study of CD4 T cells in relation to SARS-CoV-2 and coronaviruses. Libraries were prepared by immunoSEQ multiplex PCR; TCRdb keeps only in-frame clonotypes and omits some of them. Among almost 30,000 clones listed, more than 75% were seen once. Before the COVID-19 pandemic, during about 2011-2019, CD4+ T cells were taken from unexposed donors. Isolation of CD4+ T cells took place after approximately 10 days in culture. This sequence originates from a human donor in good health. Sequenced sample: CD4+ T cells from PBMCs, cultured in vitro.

The CDR3 spells CASSLAGTVYGYTF. Here the CDR3 DNA reads TGTGCCAGCAGCCTGGCCGGGACCGTTTATGGCTACACCTTC. This chain uses TRBV14 with TRBJ1-2, with D maybe TRBD1 (5 bases). The V end lost 4 bases, the J end lost 5 bases, and 14 bases lay between the germline ends. Germline CDR1 is SGHDN and CDR2 is FVKESK. The CDR3 runs 14 residues.